The present T cell receptor beta chain was sequenced within a study of Ad26.COV2.S vaccination and SARS-CoV-2 variants. This sample's treatment: approximately 18 received Ad26.COV2.S at low or high dose, single or two shots; five or six received placebo; per-sample allocation not given. Specimens were obtained on day 63 following the first vaccine or placebo injection. Measured with immunoSEQ multiplex PCR; TCRdb has only the in-frame clones, and not every one. Among 410,000 or so clones listed, approximately 90% were seen once. This CDR3 is 15 amino acids long. V was clipped by 2 bases and J by 6 bases, with 13 bases between them. CDR1 is MDHEN, CDR2 SYDVKM, per germline.

The sequence came from a person between 18 and 65 years old who received the Ad26.COV2.S COVID-19 vaccine or a placebo. The material sequenced was peripheral blood, taken in a trial of Ad26.COV2.S vaccine versus placebo. The rearrangement joins TRBV28 to TRBJ1-4; a possible D gene is TRBD1 (5 bases). The CDR3, as DNA: TGTGCCAGCAGTTTACCGACAGCGCTACATGAAAAACTGTTTTTT. Its translation: CASSLPTALHEKLFF. Using reference TRBV28 and TRBJ1-4 for the parts outside the CDR3, the full variable domain is DVKVTQSSRYLVKRTGEKVFLECVQDMDHENMFWYRQDPGLGLRLIYFSYDVKMKEKGDIPEGYSVSREKKERFSLILESASTNQTSMYLCASSLPTALHEKLFFGSGTQLSVL.